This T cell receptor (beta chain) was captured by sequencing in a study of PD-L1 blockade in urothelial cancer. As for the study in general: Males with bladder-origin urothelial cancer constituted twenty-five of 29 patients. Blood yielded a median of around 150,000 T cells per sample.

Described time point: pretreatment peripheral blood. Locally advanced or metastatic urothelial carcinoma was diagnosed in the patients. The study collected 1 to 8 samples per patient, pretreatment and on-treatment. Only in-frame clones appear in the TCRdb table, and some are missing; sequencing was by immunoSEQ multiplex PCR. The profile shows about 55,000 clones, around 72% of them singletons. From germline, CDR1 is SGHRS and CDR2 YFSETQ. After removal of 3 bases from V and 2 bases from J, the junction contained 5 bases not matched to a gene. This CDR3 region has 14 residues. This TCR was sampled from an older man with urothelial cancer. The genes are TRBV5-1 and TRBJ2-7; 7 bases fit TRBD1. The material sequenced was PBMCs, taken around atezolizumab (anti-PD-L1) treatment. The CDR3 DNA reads TGCGCCAGCAGCTCCGGGACAGCCCCCTACGAGCAGTACTTC. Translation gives CASSSGTAPYEQYF. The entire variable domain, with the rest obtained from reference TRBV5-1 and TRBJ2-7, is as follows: KAGVTQTPRYLIKTRGQQVTLSCSPISGHRSVSWYQQTPGQGLQFLFEYFSETQRNKGNFPGRFSGRQFSNSRSEMNVSTLELGDSALYLCASSSGTAPYEQYFGPGTRLTVT.